Listed here are 28 T cell receptor beta chains from one sample, sequenced in a study of T cells in Graves' hyperthyroidism and ophthalmopathy. Researchers amplified the TCR beta CDR3 regions from RNA transcripts. With the HTBI primer set, the TCR CDR3 went through a first round of RT-PCR. Each CDR3 protein gets one entry after TCRdb re-called the multiplex PCR reads with MiXCR. This sample has approximately 420,000 distinct CDR3 sequences, with around 15% found just once. Sequencing was performed on blood. These receptors all come from a woman between 18 and 30 years old with Graves' hyperthyroidism.

There are many counts of this clonotype. V gene TRBV19 combines with J gene TRBJ1-1; 9 bases match TRBD1. The CDR3 is 13 residues long. Germline V lookup: CDR1 LNHDA, CDR2 SQIVND (reference sequence). Unmatched junction bases numbered 2, after V lost 4 bases and J lost 5 bases. The chain's CDR3 is CASSTDRGTEAFF. The CDR3 coding sequence is TGTGCCAGTAGTACCGACAGGGGGACTGAAGCTTTCTTT.

This clonotype has a count of ten or more. The gene calls are TRBV3-1 and TRBJ2-7, with D perhaps given as TRBD1 or TRBD2 (6 bases each). In germline, CDR1 is LGHDT, CDR2 YNNKEL (reference sequence). Deletions cut 0 bases from V and 4 bases from J, with 10 bases between. The CDR3 has 14 residues. CDR3 region: CASSQDRGGYEQYF. The CDR3 DNA follows: TGTGCCAGCAGCCAAGACCGAGGGGGGTACGAGCAGTACTTC.

There are many counts of this clonotype. V and J are TRBV7-2 and TRBJ1-1, with D possibly being TRBD1 (5 bases). CDR3 length: 12 amino acids. CDR1 is SGHTA and CDR2 is FQGNSA in the germline V gene. V dropped 5 bases and J dropped 4 bases, with 8 bases sitting between them. The CDR3 spells CASSAQGTEAFF. The DNA of the CDR3 is TGTGCCAGCAGCGCTCAGGGCACTGAAGCTTTCTTT.

This clonotype was observed once. This sequence joins TRBV6-5 and TRBJ2-4; TRBD1 agrees at 9 bases. J lost 6 bases, V lost 4 bases, and 4 bases had no gene match. The CDR3 runs to 14 residues. CDR1 is MNHEY, CDR2 SVGAGI, per germline. DNA for the CDR3: TGTGCCAGCAGTTTTACGGGACAGGGAAACATTCAGTACTTC. It translates to CASSFTGQGNIQYF.

This clonotype appeared a few times. V is TRBV28 and J is TRBJ1-2; maybe TRBD1 (5 bases). Looked up from germline, CDR1 is MDHEN and CDR2 is SYDVKM. This CDR3 comprises 15 residues. Trimming took 7 bases from V and 1 from J, leaving 16 bases between them. The CDR3 protein is CASTSGTEGNYGYTF. The DNA of the CDR3 is TGTGCCAGCACCTCAGGGACGGAGGGTAACTATGGCTACACCTTC.

This clonotype was counted at least ten times. The rearrangement joins TRBV20-1 to TRBJ2-1; 8 positions agree with TRBD2. This CDR3 region has 15 residues. Germline V gives CDR1 DFQATT, CDR2 SNEGSKA (reference sequence). V gave up 6 bases and J gave up 8 bases; unmatched junction bases: 15. The CDR3 region is CSANQAGELLDEQFF. The CDR3 DNA sequence: TGCAGTGCAAACCAAGCGGGAGAGTTGTTGGATGAGCAGTTCTTC.

This clonotype was seen at least ten times. J is TRBJ1-4 and V is TRBV30; D is unclear. This CDR3 is 12 amino acids long. Germline V CDR1 and CDR2: GTSNPN, SVGIG (reference sequence). V lost 1 base and J 4 bases, leaving 4 bases between the germline ends. CDR3 protein: CAWSDGNEKLFF. DNA of the CDR3: TGTGCCTGGAGTGACGGTAATGAAAAACTGTTTTTT. Combining the CDR3 with reference TRBV30 and TRBJ1-4 gives the whole variable domain SQTIHQWPATLVQPVGSPLSLECTVEGTSNPNLYWYRQAAGRGLQLLFYSVGIGQISSEVPQNLSASRPQDRQFILSSKKLLLSDSGFYLCAWSDGNEKLFFGSGTQLSVL.

The J gene is TRBJ1-5, the V gene TRBV20-1; tentative D call: TRBD1 (6 bases). Germline assignment: CDR1 DFQATT and CDR2 SNEGSKA (reference sequence). This CDR3 spans 15 amino acids. With 5 bases removed from V and 2 bases from J, the gap between germline ends came to 16 bases. The DNA of the CDR3 is TGCAGTGCTGCCCCTGGGGGGCGGGGCAATCAGCCCCAGCATTTT. Translating it yields CSAAPGGRGNQPQHF.

V usage is TRBV27 and J usage is TRBJ2-2; TRBD1 aligns across 10 bases. V lost 3 bases and J lost 7; bases outside the gene matches: 5. CDR3 length equals 15 residues. CDR1 MNHEY and CDR2 SMNVEV come from the germline V gene (reference sequence). Here the CDR3 DNA reads TGTGCCAGCAGTTTTGACAGGGGGCAGGACGGGGAGCTGTTTTTT. This codes for CASSFDRGQDGELFF.

The CDR3 sequence: CAISEGIDSNQPQHF. DNA of the CDR3: TGTGCCATCAGTGAGGGGATCGATAGCAATCAGCCCCAGCATTTT. This sequence joins TRBV10-3 and TRBJ1-5; D gene ambiguous. CDR1 ENHRY and CDR2 SYGVKD come from the germline V gene. The CDR3 is 15 amino acids. The ends were cut back, 2 bases at V and 0 bases at J, with 8 bases in the middle.

This clonotype was recorded at least ten times. The chain is built from TRBV28 and TRBJ2-6; D may be TRBD2 (5 bases). Germline values: CDR1 MDHEN, CDR2 SYDVKM. V was clipped by 3 bases and J by 4 bases, with 13 bases between them. This CDR3 region has 16 residues. The CDR3, as DNA: TGTGCCAGCAGTTTCGGGGAGAAGTCCGGGGCCAACGTCCTGACTTTC. It specifies CASSFGEKSGANVLTF.

This clonotype was observed many times. This chain uses TRBV18 with TRBJ2-5; no clear D. Germline CDR1 and CDR2: KGHSH and LQKENI. The CDR3 is made up of 11 amino acids. The V and J ends lost 3 bases and 5 bases respectively, with 4 bases between them. CDR3 amino acids: CASSPEETQYF. Here the CDR3 DNA reads TGTGCCAGCTCACCGGAGGAGACCCAGTACTTC.

Many counts were recorded for this clonotype. V gene TRBV28 combines with J gene TRBJ1-1, with 7 nucleotides matching TRBD1. V shed 6 bases, J shed 5 bases, and the junction held 9 bases outside the gene matches. CDR1 and CDR2 from the germline V gene are MDHEN and SYDVKM. The CDR3 sequence is 14 residues long. The CDR3 DNA is TGTGCCAGCAGAACACACCAGGGGGGAACTGAAGCTTTCTTT. Amino acid sequence: CASRTHQGGTEAFF.

This clonotype was seen many times. The V and J genes are TRBV6-1 and TRBJ1-1; D is undetermined. The CDR3 is 15 amino acids. Trimming cost V 4 bases and J 0 bases, with 12 bases left between them. Germline V lookup: CDR1 MNHNS, CDR2 SASEGT. The DNA of the CDR3 is TGTGCCAGCAGTGTGAGCCGGACGGTGAACACTGAAGCTTTCTTT. Protein: CASSVSRTVNTEAFF.

The gene calls are TRBV7-8 and TRBJ2-1; 10 bases agree with TRBD2. Germline-derived CDR1 and CDR2 are SGHVS and FQNEAQ. After removal of 4 bases from V and 6 bases from J, the junction contained 3 bases not matched to a gene. The CDR3 contains 14 residues. CDR3: CASSWTSGPNEQFF. CDR3 nucleotide sequence: TGTGCCAGCAGCTGGACTAGCGGACCCAATGAGCAGTTCTTC.

The chain is built from TRBV13 and TRBJ2-2; D possibly corresponds to TRBD1 (6 bases). The V and J ends lost 5 bases and 6 bases respectively, with 19 bases between them. Germline V gene data show CDR1 as PRHDT and CDR2 as FYEKMQ (reference sequence). CDR3 length: 16 amino acids. DNA for the CDR3: TGTGCCAGCAGCCCGCGCACAGGGTTTTTCGCCGGGGAGCTGTTTTTT. Translated, it gives CASSPRTGFFAGELFF.

This clonotype has a handful of counts. The chain recombines TRBV6-6 with TRBJ1-5; D not resolved. Trimming removed 2 bases at V and 0 bases at J, with 8 bases between. Germline CDR1 MNHNY, CDR2 SVGAGI (reference sequence). The CDR3 totals 15 residues. The CDR3 nucleotides read TGTGCCAGCAGTTACGGGATAGGTAGCAATCAGCCCCAGCATTTT. Its protein is CASSYGIGSNQPQHF.

This clonotype has ten or more counts. The chain links TRBV5-1 to TRBJ1-4; tentatively, D is TRBD1 (6 bases). Germline V gene lookup returns CDR1 SGHRS and CDR2 YFSETQ. V gave up 7 bases and J gave up 4 bases, with 14 bases separating them. The CDR3 sequence is 14 residues long. CDR3 amino acids: CASGTDRINEKLFF. CDR3 nucleotides: TGCGCCAGCGGAACCGACAGGATTAATGAAAAACTGTTTTTT.

This clonotype was found many times. V gene TRBV18 combines with J gene TRBJ2-7; D is ambiguous. The V and J ends lost 0 bases and 1 base respectively, with 10 bases between them. This CDR3 spans 15 amino acids. Germline V lookup: CDR1 KGHSH, CDR2 LQKENI. The CDR3 DNA is TGTGCCAGCTCACCACCGGCCGTGCGGTCCTACGAGCAGTACTTC. It is translated as CASSPPAVRSYEQYF.

This clonotype was picked up many times. V gene TRBV20-1 combines with J gene TRBJ2-7; 8 bases are shared with TRBD1. Germline V gene sequence: CDR1 DFQATT, CDR2 SNEGSKA (reference sequence). The CDR3 spans 13 residues. V lost 7 bases, J lost 4 bases, and 9 bases stayed unmatched. CDR3 amino acids: CSVSRDRLYEQYF. The CDR3 nucleotides are TGCAGTGTATCCCGGGACAGGTTATACGAGCAGTACTTC.

The gene calls are TRBV29-1 and TRBJ2-7; 9 positions match TRBD2. This CDR3 contains 14 residues. Germline V gene sequence: CDR1 SQVTM, CDR2 ANQGSEA. V trimming: 3 bases; J trimming: 2 bases; junction bases outside the gene matches: 5. CDR3 bases: TGCAGCGTTGAGGGCGCTAGCGGGGCCTACGAGCAGTACTTC. Translating it yields CSVEGASGAYEQYF.

The sample holds a few counts of this clonotype. The chain is built from TRBV3-1 and TRBJ2-7, with TRBD2 matching over 9 bases. V gave up 4 bases and J gave up 6 bases; unmatched junction bases: 7. The CDR3 extends over 14 amino acids. CDR1 is LGHDT, CDR2 YNNKEL, per germline (reference sequence). This CDR3 reads CASSPQAGGFEQYF. The CDR3 region has the DNA TGTGCCAGCAGCCCCCAAGCGGGAGGATTCGAGCAGTACTTC.

The V gene is TRBV6-1, the J gene TRBJ2-2; 9 bases agree with TRBD2. The trim removed 2 bases at V and 7 bases at J, leaving 8 bases unmatched. The CDR3 consists of 16 residues. Germline V gives CDR1 MNHNS, CDR2 SASEGT. CDR3 in amino acids: CASSEFVAGAYGELFF. In nucleotides, the CDR3 is TGTGCCAGCAGTGAATTTGTAGCGGGAGCTTACGGGGAGCTGTTTTTT.

This clonotype was detected only a few times. The chain employs TRBV11-2 and TRBJ1-1, with D possibly TRBD1 on 5 matching bases. The V and J ends lost 5 bases and 5 bases respectively, with 12 bases between them. Germline lookup yields CDR1 SGHAT and CDR2 FQNNGV. The CDR3 loop spans 13 amino acids. DNA of the CDR3: TGTGCCAGCAGCCCAGGGAAGGGGACTGAAGCTTTCTTT. Protein product: CASSPGKGTEAFF.

This clonotype was observed many times. J is TRBJ1-2 and V is TRBV11-2, with a tentative D call TRBD1 (6 bases). From germline, CDR1 is SGHAT and CDR2 FQNNGV. V gave up 0 bases and J gave up 4 bases, with 12 bases separating them. The CDR3 sequence is 15 residues long. CDR3 nucleotide sequence: TGTGCCAGCAGCTTAGAGCCAGGGGCCTTCTATGGCTACACCTTC. Protein sequence: CASSLEPGAFYGYTF.

This clonotype has ten or more counts. This chain connects TRBV10-3 to TRBJ2-3; D is ambiguous. This CDR3 comprises 13 residues. From germline, CDR1 is ENHRY and CDR2 SYGVKD. Trimming took off 6 bases at V and 1 base at J, with 8 bases between the two ends. The CDR3 coding sequence is TGTGCCATCAGAACCGACGGCACAGATACGCAGTATTTT. Amino acids: CAIRTDGTDTQYF.

The chain is built from TRBV12-3 or TRBV12-4 and TRBJ2-6, with D perhaps TRBD1 or TRBD2 (6 bases each). V was clipped by 5 bases and J by 0 bases, with 23 bases between them. The length of the CDR3 is 20 residues. The CDR3 DNA sequence: TGTGCCAGCAGTCCCGTATGGCGGGACATAACACACTCTGGGGCCAACGTCCTGACTTTC. Encoded protein: CASSPVWRDITHSGANVLTF.

This clonotype came up a few times. The chain uses TRBV5-4 and TRBJ2-1, with D possibly matching TRBD2 (6 bases). The CDR3 loop spans 14 amino acids. The V gene lost 4 bases and the J gene lost 7 bases, with 15 bases spanning the gap. The V gene's germline CDR1 is SGHNT and CDR2 YYREEE (reference sequence). Here the CDR3 DNA reads TGTGCCAGCAGCCGGGGACTTTGGGCTAATGAGCAGTTCTTC. Translated: CASSRGLWANEQFF.